This TCR beta chain was retrieved from a study of beta chain features in type 1 diabetes (dated by TCRdb to the late 2010s). The study in broad terms: Mean age, gender distribution, total cell number and subset yield did not differ between patients and healthy donors. In the study, recently diagnosed type 1 diabetes patients and matched healthy donors were compared on the TCRB repertoires of their sorted circulating CD4+ T cell subsets. A total of around 100 million sorted cells were examined across all samples, and RNA yield correlated strongly with the number of cells per subset. Whereas all 30 or so donors provided naive and central memory subsets, regulatory and stem cell-like memory subsets were isolated from just 8 patients and about eight healthy donors.

Each donor gave one peripheral blood draw, approximately 110 mL on average, collected into heparinised tubes. A BD FACSAria II was used to sort naive, central memory, regulatory and stem cell-like memory CD4+ T cells with a panel that included CD45RO, CCR7, CD25, CD127, CD95 and CD27. A purity above 98% was achieved for all sorted populations. Right away, PBMCs were isolated by Lymphoprep density gradient centrifugation and were stained directly, with no culture step. Samples were stained and sorted in pairs, with one healthy donor and one patient per experiment, so that batch effects were minimized. Results and caveats for the whole study, not just this receptor: Naive, central memory and regulatory TCRB repertoires appeared to be more similar among patients than among healthy donors. A moderate but significant shortening of TCRB CDR3 length was observed in type 1 diabetes patients in all four CD4+ subsets. Because the HLA sub-analyses included only small numbers of individuals, any influence of HLA type on TCRB rearrangement was left unresolved. At VDJ recombination sites, patients with type 1 diabetes made fewer insertions and deleted more nucleotides, a pattern implying thymic rearrangement abnormalities. Shorter templates might be favored by PCR, yet because patient and control samples were amplified and corrected together, any such skew would affect both groups equally. Because cDNA rather than genomic DNA was sequenced, highly expressing activated cells could have been over-represented, although no difference in activation and CD3 levels was found between groups.

This clone was seen more than once but under ten times. Its antigen has not been determined. Per-nucleotide qualities are absent, and no much larger clonotype sits a single base away. The CDR3, cysteine through phenylalanine, is 14 amino acids long. Solely the CDR3 DNA is kept, with 42 bases framed from the first base. V and J lose 4 bases and 6 bases, and a span of 15 bases separates them. The CDR1 and CDR2 encoded by the germline V gene (reference sequence) are MNHEY and SMNVEV. The High Capacity cDNA Reverse Transcription Kit was used to reverse transcribe all of the isolated RNA, meaning that expressed TCRB transcripts were what got sequenced. Deep immunoSEQ sequencing was applied to naive, central memory and regulatory T cell samples, giving an average of roughly 3.5 million total reads per sample. Sorted cells were lysed in RLT buffer, and RNA was extracted using DNase-treated RNeasy Micro or Mini kits according to cell number. To prevent cross-contamination, every cell subset was processed on its own, while patient and healthy donor samples were processed together. Using the immunoSEQ multiplex PCR, TCRB sequences were amplified from cDNA into 87-bp fragments spanning the CDR3 region. The amplicons were sequenced using the Illumina HiSeq platform. The paper's data handling went like this. Synthetic template baselines were used to correct PCR bias computationally, reads within Hamming distance 2 were collapsed, and singletons that could not be merged were discarded. By aligning reads against IMGT, V, D and J genes, CDR3 length, and insertions or deletions at six rearrangement sites were assigned. Within each subset, clonotype counts were normalized to sorted cell number, after which true diversity and Gini coefficients were computed with the tcR R package. The overlap coefficient, calculated on TCRB nucleotide sequences, was used to measure repertoire sharing. Out-of-frame TCRB sequences from naive cells were analyzed as a proxy for the pre-selection repertoire. This immuneACCESS table, as held by TCRdb, lists in-frame sequences with V and J called but not all clones. Of the missing ones, under half trace to an unresolved V gene in checked studies; the others have no known cause. That table furnishes V, J and clone size, whereas the DNA furnished D and trimming. The sample table contains roughly 700,000 clones; only one count was recorded for around an eighth of them. The ten largest clonotypes hold 0.022% of the sample.

This receptor chain uses TRBV27 and TRBJ1-2; a weak D assignment points to TRBD1 (5 bases agree). The receptor was derived from a man aged 18 to 30 with type 1 diabetes. Source material: naive CD4+ T cells from blood. Reading the label with the study, this specimen's cell subset or site is: true naive CD4+ T cells. The nucleotide sequence reads TGTGCCAGCAGTTCACTCGGGGACCAGGATGGCTACACCTTC. This sequence encodes CASSSLGDQDGYTF.